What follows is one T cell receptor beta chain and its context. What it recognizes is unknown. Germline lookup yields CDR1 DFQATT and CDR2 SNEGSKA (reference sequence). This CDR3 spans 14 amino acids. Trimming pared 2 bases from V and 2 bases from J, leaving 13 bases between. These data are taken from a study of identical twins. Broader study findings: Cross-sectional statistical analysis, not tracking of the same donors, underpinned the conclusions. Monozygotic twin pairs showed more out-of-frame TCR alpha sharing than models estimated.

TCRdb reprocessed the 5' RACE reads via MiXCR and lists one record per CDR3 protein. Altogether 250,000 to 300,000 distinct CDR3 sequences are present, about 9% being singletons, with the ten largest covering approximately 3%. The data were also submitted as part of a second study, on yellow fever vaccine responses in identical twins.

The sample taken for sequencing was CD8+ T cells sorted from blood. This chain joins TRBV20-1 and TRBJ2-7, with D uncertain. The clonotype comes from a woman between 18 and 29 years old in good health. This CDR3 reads CSARWDLSPYEQYF. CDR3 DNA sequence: TGCAGTGCTAGATGGGATCTCTCTCCCTACGAGCAGTACTTC.